This T cell receptor (beta chain) originates from a study of shared clonotypes between healthy human individuals. CDR3 size: 13 residues. The ends were cut back, 0 bases at V and 7 bases at J, with 9 bases in the middle. Germline CDR1 is MNHEY and CDR2 is SVGAGI. Clones were sequenced by immunoSEQ multiplex PCR, and TCRdb holds only the in-frame ones, with some missing. The sample holds about 2.4 million clones, over 85% seen once. V usage is TRBV6-5 and J usage is TRBJ1-2; TRBD1 might be the D (5 bases). The sequenced sample was naive CD4+ T cells from PBMCs. The sample's subset: CD45RA+ positively selected. This receptor was taken from a man aged 18-30 years in good health. Some clones in this sample may be carry-over from other donors' samples. The DNA for the CDR3 is TGTGCCAGCAGTTACTCCGGACACCTTGGCTACACCTTC. Protein sequence: CASSYSGHLGYTF.